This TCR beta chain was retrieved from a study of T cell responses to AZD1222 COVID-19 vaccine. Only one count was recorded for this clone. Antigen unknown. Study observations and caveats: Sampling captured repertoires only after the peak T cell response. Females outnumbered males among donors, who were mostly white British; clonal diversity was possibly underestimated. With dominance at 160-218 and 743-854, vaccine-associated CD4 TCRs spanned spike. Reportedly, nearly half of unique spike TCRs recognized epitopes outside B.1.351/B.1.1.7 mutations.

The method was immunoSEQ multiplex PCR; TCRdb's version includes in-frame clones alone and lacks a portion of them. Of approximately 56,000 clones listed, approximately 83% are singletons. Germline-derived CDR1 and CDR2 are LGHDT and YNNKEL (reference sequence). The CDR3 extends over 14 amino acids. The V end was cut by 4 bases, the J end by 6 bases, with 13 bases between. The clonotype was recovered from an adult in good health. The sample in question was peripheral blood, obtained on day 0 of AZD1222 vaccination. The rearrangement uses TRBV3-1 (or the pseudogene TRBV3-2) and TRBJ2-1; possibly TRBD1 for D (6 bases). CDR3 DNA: TGTGCCAGCAGCCTCGGACCAGGGGCCAATGAGCAGTTCTTC. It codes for CASSLGPGANEQFF.